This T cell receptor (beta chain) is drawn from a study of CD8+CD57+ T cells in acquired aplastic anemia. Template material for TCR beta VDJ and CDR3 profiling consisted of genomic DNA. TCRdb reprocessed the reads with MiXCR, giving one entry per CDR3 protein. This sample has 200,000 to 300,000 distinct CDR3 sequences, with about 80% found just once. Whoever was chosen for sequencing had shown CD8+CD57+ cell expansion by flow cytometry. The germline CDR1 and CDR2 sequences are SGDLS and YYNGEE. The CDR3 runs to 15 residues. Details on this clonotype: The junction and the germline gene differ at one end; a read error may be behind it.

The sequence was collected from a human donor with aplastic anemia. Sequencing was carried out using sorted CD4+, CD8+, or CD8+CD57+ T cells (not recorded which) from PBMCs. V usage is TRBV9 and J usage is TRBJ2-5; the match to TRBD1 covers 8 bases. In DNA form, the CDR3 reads TGTGCCAGCAGCTTGGCAGGGGGCGCCCACTATGTCGACACCTTC. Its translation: CASSLAGGAHYVDTF.